The TCR beta chain described here comes from a study of T cell responses to AZD1222 COVID-19 vaccine. General study points: The donor group comprised mostly white British people and more females; the analysis possibly underestimated clonal diversity. Distributed over spike, vaccine-associated CD4 TCRs predominated at 160-218 and 743-854. Baseline serostatus was positive in only six or seven AZD1222 recipients.

Data came from immunoSEQ multiplex PCR; TCRdb stores just in-frame clones and leaves some out. This table has about 140,000 clones, less than 95% appearing once. Germline assignment: CDR1 LNHDA and CDR2 SQIVND (reference sequence). The CDR3 length is 15 residues. V dropped 6 bases and J dropped 2 bases, with 15 bases sitting between them. Concerning this clone: Antigen unknown.

This TCR came from an adult who received the MenACWY meningococcal vaccine as a control. Specimen: peripheral blood, collected 28 days after the second dose of the MenACWY control vaccine. This chain links TRBV19 with TRBJ2-3, with no clear D. CDR3 protein: CASSPPEAITDTQYF. Here the CDR3 DNA reads TGTGCCAGTAGCCCCCCCGAGGCGATCACAGATACGCAGTATTTT. Complete variable domain (other parts from reference TRBV19 and TRBJ2-3): DGGITQSPKYLFRKEGQNVTLSCEQNLNHDAMYWYRQDPGQGLRLIYYSQIVNDFQKGDIAEGYSVSREKKESFPLTVTSAQKNPTAFYLCASSPPEAITDTQYFGPGTRLTVL.